The following is a TCR beta chain sequence with its context. As yet, its antigen is unknown. The sample comes from a study of OX40 agonist ivuxolimab in advanced cancers. Study-wide background: People who had prior anti-PD-1, anti-PD-L1 or anti-CTLA-4 therapy could take part, and approximately 44% had some. Three individuals attained partial responses, comprising one hepatocellular carcinoma case and two cutaneous melanoma cases. Notes on the study in general: Clones of CD4+ and CD8+ blood T cells grew by week 6 at doses of 0.1 to 3.0 mg/kg. Researchers did not establish what antigens the expanded peripheral T cells target.

CDR3 length equals 15 residues. Germline CDR1 reads LGHNA; CDR2 reads YNFKEQ. Trimming stripped 0 bases from V and 2 bases from J, with 10 bases between. Assay used: immunoSEQ multiplex PCR; TCRdb lists only in-frame clones, some missing. The repertoire holds roughly 120,000 clones, 80% to 95% seen once, with more than 0.7% in the top ten. The material was CD4+ or CD8+ T cells sorted from blood, obtained in a trial of the OX40 agonist ivuxolimab. This TCR came from an adult with an advanced solid tumor such as melanoma, head and neck, liver or kidney cancer. The genes are TRBV4-2 and TRBJ2-5, with TRBD1 as a possible D gene (6 bases). CDR3 loop: CASSQDFRGQETQYF. In DNA form, the CDR3 reads TGTGCCAGCAGCCAAGATTTCAGGGGACAAGAGACCCAGTACTTC.